This entry features one T cell receptor beta chain sequence. The data are from a study of T cell changes during pregnancy in multiple sclerosis. The ends lost 2 bases at V and 3 bases at J; junction bases unmatched: 2. The CDR3 spans 15 residues. CDR1 and CDR2 (germline): MRHNA, SNTAGT. Clones were read by immunoSEQ multiplex PCR, and TCRdb kept only the in-frame ones, dropping some. The data show fewer than 95,000 clones, over 85% seen once. The sequencing here drew on peripheral blood, taken in the first trimester of pregnancy. The sequence came from a female donor with multiple sclerosis, enrolled in a pregnancy study. The J gene is TRBJ2-1, the V gene TRBV6-4; 9 bases are shared with TRBD1. The CDR3 region has the DNA TGTGCCAGCAGTGACACAGGGGGCGGCTACAATGAGCAGTTCTTC. Translating it yields CASSDTGGGYNEQFF.